The rows below give T cell receptor beta chains drawn from one sample of a study of OX40 agonist ivuxolimab in advanced cancers. TCRdb's copy holds only in-frame clones and misses some; the assay was immunoSEQ multiplex PCR. The sample has some 69,000 clones; roughly nine tenths are singletons. Sample: CD4+ or CD8+ T cells sorted from blood, taken in a trial of the OX40 agonist ivuxolimab. The source is an adult with an advanced solid tumor such as melanoma, head and neck, liver or kidney cancer. CDR3s include the opening cysteine and the closing phenylalanine or tryptophan. A D gene is named only where the DNA matches it firmly. Expanded clones are given a class, and other clones once, few, many or no size at all.

v_call	cdr3_length	clone_size	j_call	d_call	cdr3_nt	cdr3_aa
TRBV19	14	.	TRBJ2-1	.	TGTGCCAGTAGTACCGGGACACGGATCGACGAGCAGTTCTTC	CASSTGTRIDEQFF
TRBV5-1	15	once	TRBJ2-7	TRBD1	TGCGCCAGCAGCTTGGGATGGCTGGGACAGGGCGAGCAGTACTTC	CASSLGWLGQGEQYF
TRBV2	16	once	TRBJ2-5	TRBD1	TGTGCCAGCAGTGAAGTGGGGACAGGGGTTAAAGAGACCCAGTACTTC	CASSEVGTGVKETQYF
TRBV27	15	.	TRBJ2-2	.	TGTGCCAGCAGTCGTCCCGGCAGGGGCACCGGGGAGCTGTTTTTT	CASSRPGRGTGELFF
TRBV6-1	20	.	TRBJ2-3	TRBD2	TGTGCCAGCAGTGAACCGGGACTACCTACTATCATAGGGGGCACAGATACGCAGTATTTT	CASSEPGLPTIIGGTDTQYF
TRBV15	16	.	TRBJ2-1	.	TGTGCCACCAGCAGAGATTTGGGGTGGGGAGGCAATGAGCAGTTCTTC	CATSRDLGWGGNEQFF
TRBV15	21	.	TRBJ2-3	TRBD2	TGTGCCACCAGCGCCCGACCCCTAACTAGCGGGAGGGCCGGTGGGACAGATACGCAGTATTTT	CATSARPLTSGRAGGTDTQYF
TRBV5-1	15	.	TRBJ1-4	.	TGCGCCAGCAGCTCATCAGGGGCAACTAATGAAAAACTGTTTTTT	CASSSSGATNEKLFF
TRBV2	15	.	TRBJ2-1	TRBD2	TGTGCCAGCAGTCCTAACGGGAGGGGGAACAATGAGCAGTTCTTC	CASSPNGRGNNEQFF
TRBV5-1	14	few	TRBJ2-1	TRBD2	TGCGCCAGCACCGGCCGGGAGGGCCTCAATGAGCAGTTCTTC	CASTGREGLNEQFF
TRBV28	13	.	TRBJ2-7	TRBD1	TGTGCCAGCAGCCGAAGGTACCGGGACAGGGCGTACTTC	CASSRRYRDRAYF
TRBV7-2	17	once	TRBJ1-5	.	TGTGCCAGCAGCTTAGTGGCCAACCCCCCTAGCAATCAGCCCCAGCATTTT	CASSLVANPPSNQPQHF
TRBV10-2	14	.	TRBJ2-7	.	TGCGCCAGCAGTGAGGTGGTTTTTGGGGGGGAGCAGTACTTC	CASSEVVFGGEQYF
TRBV2	16	.	TRBJ1-5	.	TGTGCCAGCAGTGAAGTGCCCTCTCGGGGCAATCAGCCCCAGCATTTT	CASSEVPSRGNQPQHF
TRBV15	16	.	TRBJ1-3	.	TGTGCCACCAGCAGAGATCCTACAGGGCAGGGAAACACCATATATTTT	CATSRDPTGQGNTIYF
TRBV7-9	16	.	TRBJ2-1	TRBD2	TGTGCCAGCAGCAAAGGGACTAGCGGCTCCTACAATGAGCAGTTCTTC	CASSKGTSGSYNEQFF
TRBV9	15	.	TRBJ2-7	TRBD1	TGTGCCAGCAGCGCCGGGACAGGGGTATGGTACGAGCAGTACTTC	CASSAGTGVWYEQYF
TRBV6-6	13	.	TRBJ2-5	TRBD2	TGTGCCAGCAGACCTTTGGGGGGGGAGACCCAGTACTTC	CASRPLGGETQYF
TRBV28	13	few	TRBJ2-7	TRBD2	TGTGCCAGTAGGAGCGGGGGGCAACACGAGCAGTACTTC	CASRSGGQHEQYF
TRBV19	16	once	TRBJ1-4	.	TGTGCCACCCGGCAGGGAGGGAGTTTAATTAATGAAAAACTGTTTTTT	CATRQGGSLINEKLFF
TRBV10-3	16	.	TRBJ1-5	.	TGTGCCATCAGTGAGTCGGGGGGCCGGCGCAATCAGCCCCAGCATTTT	CAISESGGRRNQPQHF
TRBV27	15	.	TRBJ1-2	.	TGTGCCAGCAGTTTATCGATACTACCCGGGGATGGCTACACCTTC	CASSLSILPGDGYTF
TRBV18	13	.	TRBJ2-2	.	TGTGCCAGCTCACCGGGTGGCGCCGGGGAGCTGTTTTTT	CASSPGGAGELFF
TRBV27	14	.	TRBJ2-7	.	TGTGCCAGCAGAGTTTGGGTCGGATCCTACGAGCAGTACTTC	CASRVWVGSYEQYF
TRBV10-1	14	few	TRBJ2-7	TRBD1	TGCGCCAGCAGTGGGGGACAGGGCTCTCTCGAGCAGTACTTC	CASSGGQGSLEQYF
TRBV6-1	15	.	TRBJ1-5	TRBD1	TGTGCCAGCAGTGAAAACAGGGGCTGGAATCAGCCCCAGCATTTT	CASSENRGWNQPQHF
TRBV19	15	.	TRBJ1-5	.	TGTGCCAGTAGTATAGTTGCACAGGGCAATCAGCCCCAGCATTTT	CASSIVAQGNQPQHF
TRBV19	16	.	TRBJ2-1	TRBD2	TGTGCCAGTAGTATATTAGCGGGAATCTCCTACAATGAGCAGTTCTTC	CASSILAGISYNEQFF
TRBV19	17	.	TRBJ1-5	.	TGTGCCAGTAGTATATATGGGGGCCGGAATAGCAATCAGCCCCAGCATTTT	CASSIYGGRNSNQPQHF
TRBV10-2	14	.	TRBJ1-4	TRBD1	TGCGCCAGCAGTGAGCAGGGGGCTAATGAAAAACTGTTTTTT	CASSEQGANEKLFF
TRBV6-4	15	few	TRBJ2-3	TRBD2	TGTGCCAGCAGTGCGCTAGCGGGAGGGACAGATACGCAGTATTTT	CASSALAGGTDTQYF
TRBV2	16	.	TRBJ2-7	.	TGTGCCAGCAGTGAAATAGGCTCCTACCCGACCTACGAGCAGTACTTC	CASSEIGSYPTYEQYF
TRBV18	13	.	TRBJ2-5	.	TGTGCCAGCTCACCACTTACCCAAGAGACCCAGTACTTC	CASSPLTQETQYF
TRBV7-6	16	.	TRBJ1-5	.	TGTGCCAGCAGTCAAGGTTCCGTTAATAGCAATCAGCCCCAGCATTTT	CASSQGSVNSNQPQHF
TRBV18	13	.	TRBJ1-6	.	TGTGCCAGCTCACCGCAGGGGAATTCACCCCTCCACTTT	CASSPQGNSPLHF
TRBV15	18	.	TRBJ1-3	.	TGTGCCACCAGCAGAAGTACTCCGGGGGGGGTGGCTGGAAACACCATATATTTT	CATSRSTPGGVAGNTIYF
TRBV11-2	12	.	TRBJ2-1	TRBD2	TGTGCCAGCAGTTTTCTAGCGGGAGTAGAGTTCTTC	CASSFLAGVEFF
TRBV9	16	few	TRBJ1-2	.	TGTGCCAGCAGCGCGGGTGGACAGTTTATGAAAGGTGGCTACACCTTC	CASSAGGQFMKGGYTF
TRBV4-2	16	.	TRBJ2-2	.	TGTGCCAGCAGCCAAGAGACAGGACCAAACACCGGGGAGCTGTTTTTT	CASSQETGPNTGELFF
TRBV2	15	.	TRBJ1-4	TRBD1	TGTGCCAGCAGCCAGCGAGACAGGGTTAATGAAAAACTGTTTTTT	CASSQRDRVNEKLFF